In its sample, the clone carrying this T cell receptor (beta chain) was seen many times. The antigen is unknown. These data belong to a study of T-cell reconstitution after alpha-beta-depleted transplantation in children. Unique molecular identifiers were built into the TCRbeta library. A single record per CDR3 protein comes from TCRdb applying MiXCR to the PCR reads. The top ten clones hold just over 2% of a sample with 490,000 or so distinct CDR3 sequences, about 10% of them seen once. Study-level points and caveats: Fresh T-cell production supplied most of the T-cell counts and diversity seen one year after transplant.

Here the sequenced sample was PBMCs, taken before TCRalphabeta/CD19-depleted stem cell transplant. The TCR sequence derives from a child aged 2-15 years with inherited bone marrow failure, due to receive a stem cell transplant.

DNA of the CDR3: TGCAGCGTGGTCGGGACAGGGAACGGCTACACCTTC. This sequence encodes CSVVGTGNGYTF. This chain connects TRBV29-1 to TRBJ1-2; 9 bases are shared with TRBD1. CDR3 length: 12 amino acids. The V gene's germline CDR1 is SQVTM and CDR2 ANQGSEA. V lost 6 bases, J lost 8 bases, and 7 bases stayed unmatched.